The rows below give T cell receptor beta chains drawn from one sample of a study of blood T cells in healthy people across ages. TCRdb redid the calling of the 5' RACE reads with MiXCR, one entry per CDR3 protein. Of 600,000 to 800,000 distinct CDR3 sequences in the sample, roughly half were seen once. Specimen: blood. These TCRs come from a woman older than 75 in good health. The CDR3 runs from the conserved cysteine through the conserved F or W. D genes are given only for firm matches. A row's size may be missing; if present it is once, few, many or a size class.

clone_size: .
v_call: TRBV3-1
d_call: .
j_call: TRBJ1-2
cdr3_length: 16
cdr3_aa: CASSQDVRTFNYGYTF
cdr3_nt: TGTGCCAGCAGCCAAGATGTTCGGACATTCAACTATGGCTACACCTTC

clone_size: many
v_call: TRBV7-9
d_call: .
j_call: TRBJ2-1
cdr3_length: 13
cdr3_aa: CASSPQADNEQFF
cdr3_nt: TGTGCCAGCAGCCCTCAAGCGGATAATGAGCAGTTCTTC

clone_size: .
v_call: TRBV7-9
d_call: TRBD2
j_call: TRBJ2-5
cdr3_length: 13
cdr3_aa: CANPTSPEETQYF
cdr3_nt: TGTGCCAACCCGACTAGCCCAGAAGAGACCCAGTACTTC

clone_size: .
v_call: TRBV27
d_call: .
j_call: TRBJ2-6
cdr3_length: 16
cdr3_aa: CASSTRTDSGANVLTF
cdr3_nt: TGTGCCAGCAGTACACGGACAGACTCTGGGGCCAACGTCCTGACTTTC

clone_size: few
v_call: TRBV29-1
d_call: .
j_call: TRBJ1-1
cdr3_length: 13
cdr3_aa: CSMPPQAGTEAFF
cdr3_nt: TGCAGCATGCCCCCCCAAGCGGGAACTGAAGCTTTCTTT

clone_size: few
v_call: TRBV21-1
d_call: .
j_call: TRBJ2-5
cdr3_length: 16
cdr3_aa: CASSLRSRPSQETQYF
cdr3_nt: TGTGCCAGCAGCTTACGTTCGAGACCCTCTCAAGAGACCCAGTACTTC

clone_size: .
v_call: TRBV27
d_call: .
j_call: TRBJ2-7
cdr3_length: 15
cdr3_aa: CASSPPYRGAYEQYF
cdr3_nt: TGTGCCAGCAGTCCACCCTACCGCGGAGCCTACGAGCAGTACTTC

clone_size: many
v_call: TRBV7-3
d_call: .
j_call: TRBJ2-4
cdr3_length: 16
cdr3_aa: CASWQPGASTKNIQYF
cdr3_nt: TGTGCCAGCTGGCAGCCGGGGGCTAGCACCAAAAACATTCAGTACTTC

clone_size: .
v_call: TRBV15
d_call: TRBD1
j_call: TRBJ2-7
cdr3_length: 19
cdr3_aa: CATSRDYSGRTGGSYEQYF
cdr3_nt: TGTGCCACCAGCAGAGATTATTCCGGAAGGACAGGGGGTTCCTACGAGCAGTACTTC

clone_size: many
v_call: TRBV7-3
d_call: .
j_call: TRBJ2-3
cdr3_length: 12
cdr3_aa: CASSGMGDTQYF
cdr3_nt: TGTGCCAGCAGCGGAATGGGAGATACGCAGTATTTT

clone_size: many
v_call: TRBV14
d_call: .
j_call: TRBJ2-4
cdr3_length: 14
cdr3_aa: CASSQGYQQNIQYF
cdr3_nt: TGTGCCAGCAGCCAGGGGTACCAACAAAACATTCAGTACTTC

clone_size: many
v_call: TRBV29-1
d_call: TRBD1
j_call: TRBJ2-7
cdr3_length: 15
cdr3_aa: CSVEDPDRSAYEQYF
cdr3_nt: TGCAGCGTTGAAGATCCGGACAGGAGTGCCTACGAGCAGTACTTC

clone_size: many
v_call: TRBV2
d_call: .
j_call: TRBJ1-5
cdr3_length: 13
cdr3_aa: CASRVHSNQPQHF
cdr3_nt: TGTGCCAGCAGGGTACATAGCAATCAGCCCCAGCATTTT

clone_size: many
v_call: TRBV7-2
d_call: TRBD2
j_call: TRBJ2-3
cdr3_length: 12
cdr3_aa: CASSLLAVPQYF
cdr3_nt: TGTGCCAGCAGCTTACTAGCGGTTCCTCAGTATTTT

clone_size: many
v_call: TRBV10-3
d_call: .
j_call: TRBJ2-2
cdr3_length: 13
cdr3_aa: CAISEPGTGELFF
cdr3_nt: TGTGCCATCAGTGAGCCGGGGACCGGGGAGCTGTTTTTT

clone_size: .
v_call: TRBV4-2
d_call: TRBD2
j_call: TRBJ2-3
cdr3_length: 14
cdr3_aa: CASSQRDYSDTQYF
cdr3_nt: TGTGCCAGCAGCCAGCGGGACTATTCAGATACGCAGTATTTT

clone_size: few
v_call: TRBV27
d_call: TRBD2
j_call: TRBJ2-1
cdr3_length: 16
cdr3_aa: CASSSWAGVWYNEQFF
cdr3_nt: TGTGCCAGCAGTTCATGGGCGGGAGTCTGGTACAATGAGCAGTTCTTC

clone_size: many
v_call: TRBV20-1
d_call: .
j_call: TRBJ2-7
cdr3_length: 11
cdr3_aa: CSAKDYYEQYF
cdr3_nt: TGCAGTGCTAAGGATTACTACGAGCAGTACTTC

clone_size: many
v_call: TRBV2
d_call: .
j_call: TRBJ2-7
cdr3_length: 11
cdr3_aa: CASSAVYEQYF
cdr3_nt: TGTGCCAGCAGTGCGGTCTACGAGCAGTACTTC

clone_size: many
v_call: TRBV27
d_call: TRBD2
j_call: TRBJ2-4
cdr3_length: 16
cdr3_aa: CASSNLAGDAKNIQYF
cdr3_nt: TGTGCCAGCAGTAACCTAGCGGGAGATGCCAAAAACATTCAGTACTTC

clone_size: .
v_call: TRBV20-1
d_call: .
j_call: TRBJ2-3
cdr3_length: 13
cdr3_aa: CSAATRNTDTQYF
cdr3_nt: TGCAGTGCTGCGACTCGAAACACAGATACGCAGTATTTT

clone_size: .
v_call: TRBV20-1
d_call: .
j_call: TRBJ1-1
cdr3_length: 12
cdr3_aa: CSAQQENTEAFF
cdr3_nt: TGCAGTGCCCAACAGGAGAACACTGAAGCTTTCTTT

clone_size: many
v_call: TRBV3-1
d_call: TRBD1
j_call: TRBJ1-2
cdr3_length: 15
cdr3_aa: CASSPRTGQSYGYTF
cdr3_nt: TGTGCCAGCAGCCCTCGGACAGGTCAATCCTATGGCTACACCTTC

clone_size: .
v_call: TRBV7-2
d_call: TRBD2
j_call: TRBJ2-2
cdr3_length: 18
cdr3_aa: CASSLAGGGSTHTGELFF
cdr3_nt: TGTGCCAGCAGCTTAGCCGGAGGCGGGAGCACTCACACCGGGGAGCTGTTTTTT

clone_size: once
v_call: TRBV4-1
d_call: .
j_call: TRBJ2-3
cdr3_length: 16
cdr3_aa: CASSQDRRGYTDTQYF
cdr3_nt: TGCGCCAGCAGCCAAGATCGCCGGGGTTACACAGATACGCAGTATTTT

clone_size: .
v_call: TRBV7-6
d_call: TRBD1
j_call: TRBJ2-3
cdr3_length: 16
cdr3_aa: CASSSPSRGRTDTQYF
cdr3_nt: TGTGCCAGCAGCTCCCCCTCCAGGGGGCGTACAGATACGCAGTATTTT

clone_size: .
v_call: TRBV9
d_call: .
j_call: TRBJ2-1
cdr3_length: 15
cdr3_aa: CASSVAQVAYNEQFF
cdr3_nt: TGTGCCAGCAGCGTAGCCCAGGTTGCCTACAATGAGCAGTTCTTC

clone_size: .
v_call: TRBV25-1
d_call: TRBD1
j_call: TRBJ1-2
cdr3_length: 15
cdr3_aa: CASRGTIQGNYGYTF
cdr3_nt: TGTGCCAGCAGGGGAACGATACAGGGGAACTATGGCTACACCTTC

clone_size: .
v_call: TRBV15
d_call: TRBD2
j_call: TRBJ2-7
cdr3_length: 16
cdr3_aa: CATSRDPLADLYEQYF
cdr3_nt: TGTGCCACCAGCAGAGATCCCCTAGCGGATCTCTACGAGCAGTACTTC

clone_size: .
v_call: TRBV18
d_call: .
j_call: TRBJ1-6
cdr3_length: 16
cdr3_aa: CASSPTVQGIDSPLHF
cdr3_nt: TGTGCCAGCTCACCTACCGTCCAGGGGATTGATTCACCCCTCCACTTT

clone_size: .
v_call: TRBV13
d_call: TRBD2
j_call: TRBJ2-5
cdr3_length: 15
cdr3_aa: CASSSGGGDQETQYF
cdr3_nt: TGTGCCAGCAGCTCTGGCGGGGGGGATCAAGAGACCCAGTACTTC

clone_size: .
v_call: TRBV3-1
d_call: TRBD2
j_call: TRBJ2-7
cdr3_length: 19
cdr3_aa: CASSQDPGLAGLRGYEQYF
cdr3_nt: TGTGCCAGCAGCCAAGATCCTGGACTAGCGGGTTTAAGGGGATACGAGCAGTACTTC

clone_size: many
v_call: TRBV12-3/TRBV12-4
d_call: .
j_call: TRBJ2-1
cdr3_length: 15
cdr3_aa: CASSSVRGSYNEQFF
cdr3_nt: TGTGCCAGCAGTTCCGTACGGGGGTCCTACAATGAGCAGTTCTTC